This T cell receptor (beta chain) originates from a study of a mutant IDH1 vaccine in newly diagnosed glioma. Study information: Treated patients had a mean age of 40.4 years and a 62.5% male, 37.5% female split. It was radiotherapy, temozolomide, or both that patients received previously, with most receiving both.

Repertoires were generated with immunoSEQ multiplex PCR, while TCRdb's copy carries only in-frame clones and drops some. The sample lists around 50,000 clones, 86% occurring once. Sample time point: baseline, week 1 (first vaccination visit). Treatment in this sample: pre-vaccination baseline after standard-of-care therapy. The donor cohort comprised cases of new WHO grade 3 or 4 IDH1-mutant, ATRX-lost astrocytoma. Study results and limitations: The occurrence of vaccine-induced immune responses was seen in over 85% of patients.

CDR1 is SGHRS and CDR2 is YFSETQ in the germline V gene. Trimming pared 2 bases from V and 2 bases from J, leaving 8 bases between. This CDR3 comprises 14 residues. The sample holds one count of this clone. Its antigen is undetermined. The TCR was taken from a man aged 35 to 55 with glioma. The sample here was PBMCs, taken from a glioma patient treated with radiotherapy, temozolomide or both. V usage is TRBV5-1 and J usage is TRBJ1-5, with D perhaps TRBD1 (6 bases). Here the CDR3 DNA reads TGCGCCAGCAGCTTCTCAGGGGGCAATCAGCCCCAGCATTTT. This translates into CASSFSGGNQPQHF.